Sequencing of this TCR beta chain was carried out in a study of T cells in Graves' hyperthyroidism and ophthalmopathy. Study in general: Peripheral blood sampling occurred at initial diagnosis, before any treatment. Findings and caveats of the study: Most expanded thyroid clonotypes above 0.001 also appeared in blood. Model-based prediction identified ophthalmopathy a median roughly 5.9 months prior to its onset.

Trimming took 4 bases from V and 4 from J; bases not matched to a gene: 7. The germline V gene has CDR1 SQVTM and CDR2 ANQGSEA. The length of the CDR3 is 14 residues. Turning to this clonotype: The antigen is not known.

Amplification of TCR beta CDR3 regions used RNA as the template. HTBI primers were used for first-round RT-PCR of the TCR CDR3. TCRdb redid the calling of the multiplex PCR reads with MiXCR, one entry per CDR3 protein. Counted here are about 250,000 distinct CDR3 sequences, roughly 22% occurring once; the ten biggest clones make up under 65%. The source is a man aged 25-40 years with Graves' ophthalmopathy. The sequenced material came from blood. The J gene is TRBJ2-5, the V gene TRBV29-1, with TRBD2 identical over 9 bases. Written as DNA, the CDR3 is TGCAGCGTTGCGCTAGCGGGAATGGTAGAGACCCAGTACTTC. Translated: CSVALAGMVETQYF.